This T cell receptor (beta chain) was retrieved from a study of T cells in localized non-small cell lung cancer. CDR1 SGHTA and CDR2 FQGNSA come from the germline V gene. The V gene end was trimmed by 1 base and the J gene end by 9 bases; junction bases not matched to a gene: 7. The CDR3 covers 14 residues. Only in-frame clones appear in the TCRdb table, and some are missing; sequencing was by immunoSEQ multiplex PCR. Among around 64,000 clones listed, about four fifths were seen once. The gene calls are TRBV7-2 and TRBJ1-2; TRBD1 matches at 8 bases. Material: PBMCs, obtained before any cancer treatment. The receptor was isolated from a man aged 35-69 years with stage II lung adenocarcinoma. The chain's CDR3 is CASSLGPGGESYTF. CDR3 sequence (DNA): TGTGCCAGCAGCTTAGGTCCAGGGGGCGAGAGCTACACCTTC.